This T cell receptor (beta chain) was retrieved from a study of shared clonotypes between healthy human individuals. General study results and limits: Non-shared clonotypes displayed generation probabilities falling below those of clonotypes present in all four donors.

A remark on this clone: The antigen is not known. The junction differs from germline at one of its ends, possibly a read error.

TCRdb keeps only in-frame clones here, not all; method: immunoSEQ multiplex PCR. The sample carries some 980,000 clones, about three quarters recorded once. All participating donors were Caucasian adults from Nashville, Tennessee. CDR3 length: 14 residues. Per germline, CDR1 SGHVS and CDR2 FQNEAQ. The receptor's source is a man between 18 and 35 years old in good health. What was sequenced was memory CD4+ T cells sorted from blood. Subset of the sample: CD45RA-negative fraction. This sequence joins TRBV7-8 and TRBJ2-7, with TRBD1 identical over 8 bases. CDR3 region: CASRLGQGNYEQYF. As DNA, the CDR3 is TGTGCCAGCAGATTAGGACAGGGCAACTACGAGCAGTACTTC.